This T cell receptor beta chain appears in the sequencing data of a study of early T cells in non-severe SARS-CoV-2 infection. For the study at large: Sequenced bulk RNA came from whole blood that was unsorted, and chains were unpaired.

From the 5' RACE reads, TCRdb called clonotypes with MiXCR, one entry per CDR3 protein. The table shows tens of thousands of distinct CDR3 sequences, with 12% occurring only once. At least ten counts were recorded for this clonotype. CDR1 is SGHTA, CDR2 FQGNSA, per germline. CDR3 length: 15 amino acids. J lost 4 bases, V lost 5 bases, and 6 bases had no gene match. J is TRBJ1-5 and V is TRBV7-2, with 9 bases fitting TRBD1. The receptor was derived from an adult who was a healthcare worker with PCR-confirmed SARS-CoV-2 infection or an uninfected control (not recorded which). The specimen was whole blood. As DNA, the CDR3 is TGTGCCAGCAGCCTATACGGGACAGGGAATCAGCCCCAGCATTTT. This sequence encodes CASSLYGTGNQPQHF. The full variable domain, with the rest looked up from reference TRBV7-2 and TRBJ1-5, is GAGVSQSPSNKVTEKGKDVELRCDPISGHTALYWYRQSLGQGLEFLIYFQGNSAPDKSGLPSDRFSAERTGGSVSTLTIQRTQQEDSAVYLCASSLYGTGNQPQHFGDGTRLSIL.